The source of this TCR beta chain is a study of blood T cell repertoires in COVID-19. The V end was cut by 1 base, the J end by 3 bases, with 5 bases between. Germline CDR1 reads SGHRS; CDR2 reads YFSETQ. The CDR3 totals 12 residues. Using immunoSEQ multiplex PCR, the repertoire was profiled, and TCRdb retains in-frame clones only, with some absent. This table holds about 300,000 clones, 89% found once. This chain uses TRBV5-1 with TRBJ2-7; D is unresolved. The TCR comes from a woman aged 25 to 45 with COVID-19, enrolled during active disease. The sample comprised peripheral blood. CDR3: CASSLQFYEQYF. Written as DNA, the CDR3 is TGCGCCAGCAGCTTGCAATTCTACGAGCAGTACTTC.